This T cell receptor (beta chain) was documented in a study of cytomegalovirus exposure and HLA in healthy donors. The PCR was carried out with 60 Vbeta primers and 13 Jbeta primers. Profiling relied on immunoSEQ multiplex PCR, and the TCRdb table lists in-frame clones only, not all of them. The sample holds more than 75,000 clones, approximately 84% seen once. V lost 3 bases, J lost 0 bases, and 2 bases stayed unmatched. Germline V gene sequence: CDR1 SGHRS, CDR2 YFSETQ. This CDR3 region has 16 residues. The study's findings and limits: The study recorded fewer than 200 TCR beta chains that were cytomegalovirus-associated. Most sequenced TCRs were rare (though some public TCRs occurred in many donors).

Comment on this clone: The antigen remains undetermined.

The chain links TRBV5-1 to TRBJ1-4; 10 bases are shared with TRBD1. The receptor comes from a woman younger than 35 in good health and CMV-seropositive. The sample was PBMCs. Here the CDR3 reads CASSWGTGATNEKLFF. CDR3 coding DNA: TGCGCCAGCAGCTGGGGGACAGGGGCAACTAATGAAAAACTGTTTTTT.